This T cell receptor beta chain was retrieved from a study of beta chain features in type 1 diabetes. Broader study findings: Naive, central memory and Treg TCRB repertoires appeared more alike in patients than in healthy donors. A potential influence of HLA type upon TCRB rearrangement remained unresolved herein.

Germline loops: CDR1 SNHLY, CDR2 FYNNEI. Trimming took 1 base from V and 7 from J; bases not matched to a gene: 3. The CDR3 totals 14 residues. Remarks on this clone: What it recognizes is unknown.

Since all of the isolated RNA was reverse transcribed, expressed TCRB transcripts were what got sequenced. Sequencing of naive, central memory and regulatory T cell samples gave an average of around 4 million reads. The assay was immunoSEQ multiplex PCR, and TCRdb's table has in-frame clones only and misses some. The table includes roughly 170,000 clones, about 12% detected once. This chain joins TRBV2 and TRBJ1-4; 7 nucleotides match TRBD1. Sequencing was done on a sample of central memory CD4+ T cells from blood. This clonotype was sampled from a young woman in good health. The CDR3 DNA follows: TGTGCCAGCAGTGAAGACAGGGGTAGTGAAAAACTGTTTTTT. This encodes CASSEDRGSEKLFF.